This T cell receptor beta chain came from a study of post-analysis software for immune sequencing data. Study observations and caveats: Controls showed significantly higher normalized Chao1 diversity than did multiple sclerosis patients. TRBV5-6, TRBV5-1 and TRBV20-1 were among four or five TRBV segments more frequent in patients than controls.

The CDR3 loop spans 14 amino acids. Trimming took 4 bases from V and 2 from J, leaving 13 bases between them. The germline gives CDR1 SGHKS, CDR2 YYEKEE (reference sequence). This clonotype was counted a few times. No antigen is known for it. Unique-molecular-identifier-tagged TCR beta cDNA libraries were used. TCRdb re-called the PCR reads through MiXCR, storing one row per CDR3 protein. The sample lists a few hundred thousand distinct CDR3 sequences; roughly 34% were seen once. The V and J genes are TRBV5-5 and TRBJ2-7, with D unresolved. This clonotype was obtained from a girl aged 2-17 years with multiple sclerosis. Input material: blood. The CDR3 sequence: CASSPGALTYEQYF. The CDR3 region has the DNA TGTGCCAGCAGCCCAGGAGCGCTTACCTACGAGCAGTACTTC.